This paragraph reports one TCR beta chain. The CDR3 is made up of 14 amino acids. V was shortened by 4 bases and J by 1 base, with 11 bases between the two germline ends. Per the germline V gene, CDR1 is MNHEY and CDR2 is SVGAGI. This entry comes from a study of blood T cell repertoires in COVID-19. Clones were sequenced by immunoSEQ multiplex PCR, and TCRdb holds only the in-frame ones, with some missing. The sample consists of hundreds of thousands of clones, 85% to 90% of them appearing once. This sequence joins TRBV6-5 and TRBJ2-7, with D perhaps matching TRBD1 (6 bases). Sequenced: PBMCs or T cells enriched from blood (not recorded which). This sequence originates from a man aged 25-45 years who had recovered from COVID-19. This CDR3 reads CASSFYRDSYEQYF. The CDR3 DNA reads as TGTGCCAGCAGTTTCTACAGGGATTCCTACGAGCAGTACTTC.